This T cell receptor beta chain was profiled in a study of cytomegalovirus exposure and HLA in healthy donors. CDR3 length: 15 residues. CDR1 is SGHRS and CDR2 is YFSETQ in the germline V gene. Deletions cut 4 bases from V and 4 bases from J, with 14 bases between. The study, taken as a whole, reports: Clonal expansion was found to be greater in HLA-associated TCR beta chains than in equally common others in a later analysis. Earlier results showed most TCR beta V segments being productive about 90% or about 30% of the time.

With respect to this clone: As yet, its antigen is unknown.

13 Jbeta primers and 60 Vbeta primers were used for the PCR. Generated by immunoSEQ multiplex PCR, the TCRdb table keeps only in-frame clones and is missing some. The table has 110,000 to 150,000 clones, roughly 80% seen once. This receptor was identified in a man aged 35-49 years in good health and CMV-seropositive. The source material was PBMCs. The V and J genes are TRBV5-1 and TRBJ1-4; a possible D gene is TRBD1 (6 bases). The CDR3 reads CASSSLQGDNEKLFF. CDR3 bases: TGCGCCAGCAGCAGCTTACAGGGCGATAATGAAAAACTGTTTTTT.